A single sample is the source of the 14 T cell receptor beta chains below, sequenced in a study of T cell responses to AZD1222 COVID-19 vaccine. TCRdb keeps only in-frame clones here, not all; method: immunoSEQ multiplex PCR. The sample shows around 150,000 clones, under 95% of them seen only once. The sequenced sample was peripheral blood, obtained 28 days after the second AZD1222 dose. The receptors here all came from an adult who received the AZD1222 COVID-19 vaccine.

V usage is TRBV6-5 and J usage is TRBJ2-1, with TRBD2 matching 14 bases. Per the germline V gene, CDR1 is MNHEY and CDR2 is SVGAGI. There are 15 residues in the CDR3. V dropped 4 bases and J dropped 8; count of bases not matched to a gene: 4. The DNA for the CDR3 is TGTGCCAGCAGTTCCGGACTAGCGGGGGGCGATGAGCAGTTCTTC. Protein sequence: CASSSGLAGGDEQFF.

The chain links TRBV7-9 to TRBJ1-3, with D hard to call. Germline lookup yields CDR1 SEHNR and CDR2 FQNEAQ (reference sequence). V was cut by 2 bases and J by 0 bases, with 11 bases left in between. CDR3 length: 16 amino acids. The CDR3 reads CASSLSASGSGNTIYF. The CDR3 coding sequence is TGTGCCAGCAGCTTATCGGCTTCGGGCTCTGGAAACACCATATATTTT.

The chain has TRBV30 and TRBJ1-4; 8 nucleotides match TRBD1. Trimming cost V 3 bases and J 8 bases; bases outside gene matches: 5. The length of the CDR3 is 13 residues. CDR1 and CDR2 (germline): GTSNPN, SVGIG (reference sequence). CDR3 residues: CAWRGNRGEKLFF. Written as DNA, the CDR3 is TGTGCCTGGAGAGGGAACAGGGGGGAAAAACTGTTTTTT. Supplemented by reference TRBV30 and TRBJ1-4, the full variable domain reads SQTIHQWPATLVQPVGSPLSLECTVEGTSNPNLYWYRQAAGRGLQLLFYSVGIGQISSEVPQNLSASRPQDRQFILSSKKLLLSDSGFYLCAWRGNRGEKLFFGSGTQLSVL.

This sequence joins TRBV7-6 and TRBJ1-3; D gene uncertain. This CDR3 has 18 residues. The germline V and J ends were trimmed by 0 bases and 0 bases, with 15 bases remaining between them. The germline CDR1 and CDR2 sequences are SGHVS and FNYEAQ. The DNA of the CDR3 is TGTGCCAGCAGCTTAGCGCTGGGGAGGACGTCCTCTGGAAACACCATATATTTT. This codes for CASSLALGRTSSGNTIYF. Complete variable domain (other parts from reference TRBV7-6 and TRBJ1-3): GAGVSQSPRYKVTKRGQDVALRCDPISGHVSLYWYRQALGQGPEFLTYFNYEAQQDKSGLPNDRFSAERPEGSISTLTIQRTEQRDSAMYRCASSLALGRTSSGNTIYFGEGSWLTVV.

With respect to this clone: The CDR3 ends on some other residue instead of the conserved phenylalanine or tryptophan, so this is likely a read error. It is unclear where the CDR3 begins or ends on the DNA, so no DNA is shown, and the CDR3 is as TCRdb lists it. The J gene is TRBJ1-6, the V gene TRBV6-4. The CDR3 spans 11 residues, counting both ends. Germline-derived CDR1 and CDR2 are MRHNA and SNTAGT. The CDR3 region is CATISRWGWIV.

The chain recombines TRBV6-1 with TRBJ1-5; no definite D call. CDR3 size: 15 residues. CDR1 is MNHNS and CDR2 is SASEGT in the germline V gene. V dropped 2 bases and J dropped 6 bases, with 14 bases sitting between them. CDR3 in amino acids: CASSEQRGLGQPQHF. CDR3 nucleotide sequence: TGTGCCAGCAGTGAACAACGGGGTTTGGGTCAGCCCCAGCATTTT.

The chain combines TRBV4-2 with TRBJ2-5; D unresolved. CDR1 and CDR2 (germline): LGHNA, YNFKEQ. This CDR3 is built from 14 residues. Trimming removed 4 bases at V and 3 bases at J, with 12 bases between. The CDR3 region has the DNA TGTGCCAGCAGCCGCCTAGGGCTAGAAGAGACCCAGTACTTC. Translated, it gives CASSRLGLEETQYF.

V and J are TRBV7-2 and TRBJ2-2; TRBD1 is a possible D gene (5 bases). Germline assignment: CDR1 SGHTA and CDR2 FQGNSA. Deletions cut 1 base from V and 0 bases from J, with 9 bases between. This CDR3 has 16 residues. The CDR3 protein is CASSLEGRANTGELFF. The CDR3 region has the DNA TGTGCCAGCAGCTTAGAGGGCAGGGCGAACACCGGGGAGCTGTTTTTT.

The chain is built from TRBV5-1 and TRBJ1-1; D is unclear. Germline-derived CDR1 and CDR2 are SGHRS and YFSETQ. V lost 0 bases and J 3 bases, leaving 3 bases between the germline ends. The CDR3 extends over 12 amino acids. CDR3 sequence reads: CASSLGYTEAFF. In DNA, the CDR3 is TGCGCCAGCAGCTTGGGGTACACTGAAGCTTTCTTT.

This chain uses TRBV5-1 with TRBJ1-2; D is unclear. CDR3 length: 14 amino acids. V lost 0 bases, J lost 4 bases, and 10 bases lay in between. Germline V lookup: CDR1 SGHRS, CDR2 YFSETQ. Here the CDR3 reads CASSLGRQSYGYTF. The CDR3 DNA sequence: TGCGCCAGCAGCTTGGGTCGGCAGTCCTATGGCTACACCTTC.

V is TRBV27 and J is TRBJ1-1; 8 nucleotides match TRBD1. Per germline, CDR1 MNHEY and CDR2 SMNVEV (reference sequence). This CDR3 region has 13 residues. With 6 bases clipped from V and 1 base from J, the junction kept 1 base outside the gene matches. CDR3 sequence reads: CASRGTGNTEAFF. DNA of the CDR3: TGTGCCAGCAGGGGGACAGGGAACACTGAAGCTTTCTTT.

The chain is built from TRBV19 and TRBJ2-1, with 9 bases aligning to TRBD1. Germline CDR1 LNHDA, CDR2 SQIVND (reference sequence). Trimming at V came to 6 bases and at J to 1 base, leaving 10 bases not matched to a gene. This CDR3 has 17 amino acids. This CDR3 reads CASSPLTGTGSYNEQFF. The CDR3 DNA follows: TGTGCCAGTAGCCCTCTGACCGGGACAGGGTCCTACAATGAGCAGTTCTTC.

This rearrangement joins TRBV27 to TRBJ1-2; D possibly corresponds to TRBD1 (5 bases). This CDR3 region has 14 residues. The V end lost 6 bases, the J end lost 0 bases, and 11 bases lay between the germline ends. CDR1 is MNHEY and CDR2 is SMNVEV in the germline V gene (reference sequence). The CDR3 spells CASRGTEANYGYTF. The CDR3 coding sequence is TGTGCCAGCAGGGGGACGGAGGCTAACTATGGCTACACCTTC.

The rearrangement joins TRBV7-9 to TRBJ1-5; unclear D gene. The germline V and J ends were trimmed by 5 bases and 3 bases, with 14 bases remaining between them. The CDR3 has 15 amino acids. The germline gives CDR1 SEHNR, CDR2 FQNEAQ (reference sequence). CDR3 loop: CASSRSGADNQPQHF. CDR3 sequence (DNA): TGTGCCAGCAGCCGAAGCGGCGCCGACAATCAGCCCCAGCATTTT.